This T cell receptor (beta chain) appears in the sequencing data of a study of CD8 T cells in Susac syndrome. The RNA input was roughly 0.45 to 1 ug, and it was reverse transcribed with random hexamers. Each CDR3 protein is one row after TCRdb ran MiXCR on the immunoSEQ multiplex PCR reads. This table holds some 190,000 distinct CDR3 sequences, 94% found once. V shed 3 bases, J shed 5 bases, and the junction held 4 bases outside the gene matches. CDR3 length: 15 residues. From germline, CDR1 is LNHNV and CDR2 YYDKDF (reference sequence). The TCR comes from a human donor with Susac syndrome. The source material was CD4+ T cells from PBMCs. This chain joins TRBV15 and TRBJ1-4; 9 bases agree with TRBD1. CDR3 nucleotides: TGTGCCACCAGCAGCCGGACAGGGGTGAATGAAAAACTGTTTTTT. It translates to CATSSRTGVNEKLFF.